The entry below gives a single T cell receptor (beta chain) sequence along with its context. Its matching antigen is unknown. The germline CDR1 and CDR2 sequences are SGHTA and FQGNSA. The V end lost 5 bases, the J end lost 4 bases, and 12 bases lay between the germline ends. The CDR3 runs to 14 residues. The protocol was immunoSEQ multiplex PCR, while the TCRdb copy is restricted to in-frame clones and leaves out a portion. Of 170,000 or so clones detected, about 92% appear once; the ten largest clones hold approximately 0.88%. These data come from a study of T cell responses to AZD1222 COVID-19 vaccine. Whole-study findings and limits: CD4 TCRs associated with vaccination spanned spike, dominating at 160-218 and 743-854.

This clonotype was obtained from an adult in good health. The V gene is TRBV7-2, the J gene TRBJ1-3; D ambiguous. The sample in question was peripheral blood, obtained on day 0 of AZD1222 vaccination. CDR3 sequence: CASSPSGGGNTIYF. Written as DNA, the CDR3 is TGTGCCAGCAGCCCGTCCGGTGGGGGAAACACCATATATTTT.